This T cell receptor beta chain was identified during a study of beta chain features in type 1 diabetes. In the study overall: Age and gender were similar between patients and healthy donors, as were cell yields.

Points from the study as a whole: Shortening of TCRB CDR3s, moderate but significant, appeared in all four CD4+ subsets of Type 1 diabetes patients. Type 1 diabetes patients showed fewer insertions and more deletions at VDJ junctions.

This clone occurred a few times. Its matching antigen is unknown. V was pared by 1 base and J by 0 bases, with 1 base of the junction left unmatched. The CDR3 runs 15 residues. From germline, CDR1 is LGHNA and CDR2 YSLEER. Reverse transcribing all isolated RNA meant expressed TCRB transcripts were sequenced. There were about 3.5 million reads on average in the naive, central memory and regulatory T cell samples. Some clones are missing from TCRdb's copy, which holds only in-frame ones; the method was immunoSEQ multiplex PCR. Seen here are about 160,000 clones, around 8.4% observed once, and the top ten hold more than 0.5%.

What was sequenced was central memory CD4+ T cells from blood. The TCR was taken from a woman in her late teens or twenties with type 1 diabetes. The chain carries TRBV4-3 and TRBJ1-1; 8 positions agree with TRBD1. CDR3 DNA: TGCGCCAGCAGCCAAGCGGACAGGGTGAACACTGAAGCTTTCTTT. It translates to CASSQADRVNTEAFF.